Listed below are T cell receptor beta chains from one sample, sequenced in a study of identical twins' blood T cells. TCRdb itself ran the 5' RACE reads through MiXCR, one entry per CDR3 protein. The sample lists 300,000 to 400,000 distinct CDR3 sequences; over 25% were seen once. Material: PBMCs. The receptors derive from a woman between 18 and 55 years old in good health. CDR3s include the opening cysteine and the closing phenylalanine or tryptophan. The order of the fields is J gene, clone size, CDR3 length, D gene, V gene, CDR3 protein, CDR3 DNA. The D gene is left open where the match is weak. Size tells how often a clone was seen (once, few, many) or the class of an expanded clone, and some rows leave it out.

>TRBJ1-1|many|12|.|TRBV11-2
CASSNSATEAFF
TGTGCCAGCTCTAATTCCGCCACTGAAGCTTTCTTT
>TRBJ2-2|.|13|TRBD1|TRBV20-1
CSQGQANTGELFF
TGCAGCCAAGGACAGGCGAACACCGGGGAGCTGTTTTTT
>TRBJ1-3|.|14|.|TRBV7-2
CASSLDYRGNTIYF
TGTGCCAGCAGCCTAGATTACAGGGGAAACACCATATATTTT
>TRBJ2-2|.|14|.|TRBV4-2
CASSPSNDVGELFF
TGTGCCAGCAGCCCCTCTAACGACGTGGGGGAGCTGTTTTTT
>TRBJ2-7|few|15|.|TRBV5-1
CASSRSSLHSYEQYF
TGCGCCAGCAGTCGTAGTAGCCTACACTCCTACGAGCAGTACTTC
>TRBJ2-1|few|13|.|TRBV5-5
CASSLVGVHEQFF
TGTGCCAGCAGCTTGGTGGGGGTACATGAGCAGTTCTTC
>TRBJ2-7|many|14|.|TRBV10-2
CASSEAYRNYEQYF
TGCGCCAGCAGTGAGGCGTACAGAAACTACGAGCAGTACTTC
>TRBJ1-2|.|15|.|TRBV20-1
CSASPRLTANYGYTF
TGCAGTGCTAGCCCTCGTTTGACAGCTAACTATGGCTACACCTTC
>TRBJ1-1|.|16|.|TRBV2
CASIISSGRMNTEAFF
TGTGCCAGCATCATCTCTTCGGGACGGATGAACACTGAAGCTTTCTTT
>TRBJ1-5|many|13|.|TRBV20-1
CSASLSGNQPQHF
TGCAGTGCTAGCCTTTCAGGGAATCAGCCCCAGCATTTT
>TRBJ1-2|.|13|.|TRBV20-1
CSATDMSIGGYTF
TGCAGTGCTACGGACATGTCTATCGGTGGCTACACCTTC
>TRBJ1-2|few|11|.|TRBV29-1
CSVSISYGYTF
TGCAGCGTGTCGATATCTTATGGCTACACCTTC
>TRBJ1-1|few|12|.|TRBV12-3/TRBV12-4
CASSFANTEAFF
TGTGCCAGCAGTTTTGCTAACACTGAAGCTTTCTTT
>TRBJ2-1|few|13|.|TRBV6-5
CASSYSKSSRGFF
TGTGCCAGCAGTTACTCGAAAAGCTCTCGAGGGTTCTTC
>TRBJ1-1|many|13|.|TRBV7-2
CASSLQLNTEAFF
TGTGCCAGCAGCTTACAGTTGAACACTGAAGCTTTCTTT
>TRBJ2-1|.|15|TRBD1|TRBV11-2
CASSLVRGLINEQFF
TGTGCCAGCAGCTTGGTGAGGGGGCTAATAAATGAGCAGTTCTTC
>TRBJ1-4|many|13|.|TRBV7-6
CASSTPNQWGLFF
TGTGCCAGCAGCACTCCGAATCAATGGGGACTGTTTTTT
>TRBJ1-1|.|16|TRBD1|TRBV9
CASSAWTTGVNTEAFF
TGTGCCAGCAGCGCGTGGACGACAGGGGTGAACACTGAAGCTTTCTTT
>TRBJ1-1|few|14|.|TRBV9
CASSVVQKNTEAFF
TGTGCCAGCAGCGTAGTACAGAAGAACACTGAAGCTTTCTTT
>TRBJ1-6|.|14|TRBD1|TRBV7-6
CASSRQGLNSPLHF
TGTGCCAGCAGCCGACAGGGCCTGAATTCACCCCTCCACTTT
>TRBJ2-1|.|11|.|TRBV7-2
CASSLISGLFF
TGTGCCAGCAGCTTAATTTCGGGTCTGTTCTTC
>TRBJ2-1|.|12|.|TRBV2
CASKGSYNEQFF
TGTGCCAGCAAAGGCTCCTACAATGAGCAGTTCTTC
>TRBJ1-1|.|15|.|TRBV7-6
CASSLALTLNTEAFF
TGTGCCAGCAGCTTAGCCCTGACCCTAAACACTGAAGCTTTCTTT
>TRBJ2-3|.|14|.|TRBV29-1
CSVEDAPSRDTQYF
TGCAGCGTTGAAGATGCCCCAAGTCGAGATACGCAGTATTTT
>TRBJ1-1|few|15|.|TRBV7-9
CASSLDRLLNTEAFF
TGTGCCAGCAGCTTAGATCGGTTACTGAACACTGAAGCTTTCTTT
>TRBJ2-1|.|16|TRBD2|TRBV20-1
CSATLPSGSSYNEQFF
TGCAGTGCTACGCTTCCTAGCGGCAGCTCCTACAATGAGCAGTTCTTC
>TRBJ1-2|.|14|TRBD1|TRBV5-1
CASQNRGGTDGYTF
TGCGCCAGCCAAAACAGGGGGGGGACGGATGGCTACACCTTC
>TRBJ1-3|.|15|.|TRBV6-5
CASSYVRDSGNTIYF
TGTGCCAGCAGTTACGTCCGTGACTCTGGAAACACCATATATTTT
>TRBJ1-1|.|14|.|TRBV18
CASSPRSGVTEAFF
TGTGCCAGCTCACCTCGTTCGGGGGTCACTGAAGCTTTCTTT
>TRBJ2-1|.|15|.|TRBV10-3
CAISALGSGYNEQFF
TGTGCCATCAGTGCTCTCGGGAGCGGCTACAATGAGCAGTTCTTC
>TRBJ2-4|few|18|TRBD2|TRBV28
CASSLYLRPSGTKNIQYF
TGTGCCAGCAGCCTATACCTACGTCCTAGCGGGACCAAAAACATTCAGTACTTC
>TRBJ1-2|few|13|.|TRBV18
CASSREGHYGYTF
TGTGCCAGCTCACGAGAAGGCCACTATGGCTACACCTTC
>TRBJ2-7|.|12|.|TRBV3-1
CASSQGLSEQYF
TGTGCCAGCAGCCAAGGACTCTCCGAGCAGTACTTC
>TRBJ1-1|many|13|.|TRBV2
CASTMTLNTEAFF
TGTGCCAGCACTATGACACTGAACACTGAAGCTTTCTTT
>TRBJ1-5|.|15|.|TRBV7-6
CASSPVVTGGQPQHF
TGTGCCAGCAGTCCAGTAGTGACCGGGGGACAGCCCCAGCATTTT
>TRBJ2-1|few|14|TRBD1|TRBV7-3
CASSSGTAPLKQFF
TGTGCCAGCAGCTCAGGGACAGCCCCTCTTAAGCAGTTCTTC
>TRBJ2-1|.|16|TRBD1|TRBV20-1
CSARDSGTGEGDEQFF
TGCAGTGCTAGAGACTCCGGGACAGGGGAGGGGGATGAGCAGTTCTTC
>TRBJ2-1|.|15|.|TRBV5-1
CASSSSVSSYNEQFF
TGCGCCAGCAGCTCTAGCGTGAGCTCCTACAATGAGCAGTTCTTC
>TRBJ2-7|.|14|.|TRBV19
CASSPTGRTYEQYF
TGTGCCAGTAGTCCGACAGGGAGGACCTACGAGCAGTACTTC
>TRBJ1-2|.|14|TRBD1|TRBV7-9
CASSWGDSHYGYTF
TGTGCCAGCAGCTGGGGGGACAGCCACTATGGCTACACCTTC
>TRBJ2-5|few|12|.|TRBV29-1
CSVDRIQETQYF
TGCAGCGTTGACAGGATCCAAGAGACCCAGTACTTC
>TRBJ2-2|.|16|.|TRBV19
CASSITRVFGTGELFF
TGTGCCAGTAGTATAACCAGGGTTTTCGGCACCGGGGAGCTGTTTTTT
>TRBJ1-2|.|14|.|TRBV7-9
CASSTGRAVYGYTF
TGTGCCAGCAGCACCGGACGGGCCGTTTATGGCTACACCTTC
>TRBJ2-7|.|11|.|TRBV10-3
CAISSSYEQYF
TGTGCCATCAGTTCAAGCTACGAGCAGTACTTC
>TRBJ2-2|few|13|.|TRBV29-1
CSARTDRTGELFF
TGCAGCGCCAGAACCGACAGGACCGGGGAGCTGTTTTTT
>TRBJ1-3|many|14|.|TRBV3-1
CASSQVGSGNTIYF
TGTGCCAGCAGCCAAGTAGGGTCGGGAAACACCATATATTTT
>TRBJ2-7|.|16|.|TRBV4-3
CASSQDSTLASYEQYF
TGCGCCAGCAGCCAAGATTCTACCCTAGCTTCCTACGAGCAGTACTTC
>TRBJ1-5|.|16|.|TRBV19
CASSMGISRANQPQHF
TGTGCCAGTAGTATGGGTATTAGCAGGGCCAATCAGCCCCAGCATTTT
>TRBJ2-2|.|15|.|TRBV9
CASSVGSVGTGKLFF
TGTGCCAGCAGCGTAGGTAGCGTTGGCACCGGGAAGCTGTTTTTT
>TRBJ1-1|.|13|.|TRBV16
CASGDGQNTEAFF
TGTGCCAGCGGCGACGGGCAGAACACTGAAGCTTTCTTT
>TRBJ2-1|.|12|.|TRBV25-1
CASSKQGNEQFF
TGTGCCAGCAGCAAACAGGGCAATGAGCAGTTCTTC
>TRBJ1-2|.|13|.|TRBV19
CASSISGNYGYTF
TGTGCCAGTAGTATTTCCGGAAACTATGGCTACACCTTC
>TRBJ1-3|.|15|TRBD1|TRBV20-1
CSATPGTGTGNTIYF
TGCAGTGCAACCCCTGGGACAGGGACTGGAAACACCATATATTTT
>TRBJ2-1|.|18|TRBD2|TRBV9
CASSAGTSGGAPYNEQFF
TGTGCCAGCAGCGCTGGGACTAGCGGGGGGGCCCCCTACAATGAGCAGTTCTTC
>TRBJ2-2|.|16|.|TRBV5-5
CASSFAGHRNTGELFF
TGTGCCAGCAGCTTCGCGGGACATAGGAACACCGGGGAGCTGTTTTTT
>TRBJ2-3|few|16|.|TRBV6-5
CASSYHTTTVTDTQYF
TGTGCCAGCAGTTACCACACTACTACGGTCACAGATACGCAGTATTTT
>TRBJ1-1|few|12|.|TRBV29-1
CSVEDRDREAFF
TGCAGCGTTGAAGATAGAGACAGAGAAGCTTTCTTT
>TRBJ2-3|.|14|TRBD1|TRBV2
CASSVSTGEDTQYF
TGTGCCAGCAGTGTCTCGACAGGGGAAGATACGCAGTATTTT